This T cell receptor beta chain comes out of a study of blood T cell repertoires in COVID-19 (TCRdb year 2020). At the level of the whole study: Samples covering the acute and convalescent phases of COVID-19 were provided by collaborators in the United States, Italy and Spain. Deeply sampled blood TCRbeta repertoires from subjects exposed to, actively infected with, or recovered from COVID-19 were included in the dataset. Where available, HLA class I and class II types were taken from metadata supplied by the sample provider and were not determined by assay-based typing. The samples were drawn from the first 160 participants of the ongoing ImmuneRACE study and from more than 1,000 subjects provided by 6 global collaborators. A de-identified subject ID, COVID-19 status, age in years and sex were almost always included in the sample metadata. The prospective study material was composed of cDNA or gDNA derived from T cells, B-cell-depleted T cells, or PBMCs. The repertoires were released in a freely available public database intended as a resource for research on the immune response to SARS-CoV-2. Findings and caveats that apply to the study as a whole: Clinical and demographic metadata were provided uncurated, with the amount varying by source and participant.

As for this clone: Its antigen is still unknown. It has no much larger one-base neighbor in the sample; base qualities were not kept.

TCRbeta CDR3 regions were amplified from genomic DNA using the immunoSEQ Assay, a bias-controlled multiplex PCR. As for the original processing: Nucleated cell counts per sample were estimated from amplification of reference gene primers within the assay. To quantify the absolute abundance of each unique TCRbeta CDR3 rearrangement, sequence reads were collapsed and filtered. Productive Simpson clonality was computed per sample as the square root of Simpson's diversity index over productive rearrangements. TCRdb provides this immuneACCESS table in a form limited to in-frame rearrangements. Some clones are lacking; in checked studies, under half of them reflect an unresolved V gene, and why the rest are absent is not known. From that table come the V and J calls and clone size; the DNA was used to work out D and trimming. A total of some 220,000 clones appear in this sample, about 79% of them only once. 9.7% of the sample is in the top ten clones.

The CDR3 runs 16 residues from the cysteine to the phenylalanine. Only the CDR3 region is kept as DNA, spanning 48 bases read in frame from base 1. CDR1 is given as LNHNV and CDR2 as YYDKDF, both from the germline V gene (reference sequence). Trimming takes 0 bases off V and 8 bases off J; junction bases not matched to a gene: 6. Whole blood was collected in K2EDTA tubes by collaborating institutions according to the institutions' own protocols. Collaborator samples were shipped for TCRbeta analysis as frozen whole blood, isolated PBMCs, or DNA extracted from either sample type. The source material was peripheral blood. The V and J genes are TRBV15 and TRBJ2-1; 11 junctional bases match TRBD2. The sequence was obtained from a man aged 50-60 years with active or convalescent COVID-19. The nucleotide sequence reads as follows: TGTGCCACCAGCAGAGATCAGCCTAGCGGGAGGTATGAGCAGTTCTTC. Its product reads: CATSRDQPSGRYEQFF.